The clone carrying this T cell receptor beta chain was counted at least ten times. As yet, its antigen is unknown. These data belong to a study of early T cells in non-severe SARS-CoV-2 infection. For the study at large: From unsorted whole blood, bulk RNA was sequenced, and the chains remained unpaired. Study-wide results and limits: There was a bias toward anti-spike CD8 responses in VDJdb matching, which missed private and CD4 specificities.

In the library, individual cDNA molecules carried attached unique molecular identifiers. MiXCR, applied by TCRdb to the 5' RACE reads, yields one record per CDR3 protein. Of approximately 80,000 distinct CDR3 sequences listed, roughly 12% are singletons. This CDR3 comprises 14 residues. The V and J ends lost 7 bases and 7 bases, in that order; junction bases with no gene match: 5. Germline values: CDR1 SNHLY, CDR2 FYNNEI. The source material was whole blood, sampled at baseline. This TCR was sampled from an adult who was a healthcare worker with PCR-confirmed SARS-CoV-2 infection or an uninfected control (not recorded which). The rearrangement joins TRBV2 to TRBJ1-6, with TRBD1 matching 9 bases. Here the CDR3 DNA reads TGTGCCAGCACCGGGACAGGGAGAAATTCACCCCTCCACTTT. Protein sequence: CASTGTGRNSPLHF.